The 10 T cell receptor beta chains reported below all come from one sample, sequenced in a study of T cells in Graves' hyperthyroidism and ophthalmopathy (dated by TCRdb to between 2018 and 2021). Receptor amplification or capture employed multiplex PCR. The instrument was an Illumina HiSeq 2000. The TCR beta CDR3 regions were amplified from the RNA transcripts. The TCR CDR3 was subjected to a first round of RT-PCR using the HTBI primer set and the Qiagen OneStep RT-PCR kit. Using fastp trimming at Q25 and MiXCR clonotype assembly, TCRdb reanalyzed the public sequencing data and kept in-frame beta chains. Each CDR3 protein gets just one entry, which takes the most common genes and DNA from the rows behind it. A total of hundreds of thousands of distinct CDR3 sequences appear in this sample, 35% to 40% of them only once. Approximately 10% of the sample is taken by the ten largest. Sequencing was done on a sample of blood. These receptors came from a man younger than 35 with Graves' hyperthyroidism.

This clonotype was seen a few times. The genes are TRBV7-4 and TRBJ1-4; D is undetermined. This CDR3 contains 14 residues. Germline V gives CDR1 SGHVT, CDR2 SQSDAQ. The V end lost 2 bases, the J end lost 7 bases, and 11 bases lay between the germline ends. The CDR3 spells CASSLKGIGEKLFF. In nucleotides, the CDR3 is TGTGCCAGCAGCTTAAAAGGGATCGGTGAAAAACTGTTTTTT. Filled out from reference TRBV7-4 and TRBJ1-4, the complete variable domain reads GAGVSQSPRYKVAKRGRDVALRCDSISGHVTLYWYRQTLGQGSEVLTYSQSDAQRDKSGRPSGRFSAERPERSVSTLKIQRTEQGDSAVYLCASSLKGIGEKLFFGSGTQLSVL.

Concerning this clonotype itself: Relative to the germline gene, one junction end is altered; a read error may explain this. The rearrangement links TRBV12-3 or TRBV12-4 to TRBJ2-6; no clear D gene. The CDR3 runs 16 residues. CDR3 region: CASSLSGLSGTNVLTF. In DNA, the CDR3 is TGTGCCAGCAGTTTATCGGGCCTCTCTGGGACCAACGTCCTGACTTTC.

The chain carries TRBV7-9 and TRBJ1-4, with D uncertain. CDR3 length: 13 residues. V was shortened by 5 bases and J by 6 bases, with 10 bases between the two germline ends. Germline V CDR1 and CDR2: SEHNR, FQNEAQ (reference sequence). The CDR3 region is CASSPWPDEKLFF. The CDR3, as DNA: TGTGCCAGCAGCCCGTGGCCCGATGAAAAACTGTTTTTT.

This rearrangement joins TRBV2 to TRBJ1-4; 10 positions match TRBD1. J lost 8 bases, V lost 6 bases, and 9 bases had no gene match. From germline, CDR1 is SNHLY and CDR2 FYNNEI. The CDR3 is 15 residues long. The CDR3 reads CASRSTGGALEKLFF. DNA for the CDR3: TGTGCCAGCAGGTCGACAGGGGGCGCGTTGGAAAAACTGTTTTTT.

This clonotype was seen at least ten times. J is TRBJ1-1 and V is TRBV29-1; TRBD1 matches at 7 bases. The V gene end was trimmed by 6 bases and the J gene end by 1 base; junction bases not matched to a gene: 5. Germline V CDR1 and CDR2: SQVTM, ANQGSEA. The CDR3 sequence is 13 residues long. The CDR3 is CSVCRGSNTEAFF. In nucleotides, the CDR3 is TGCAGCGTATGCAGGGGGTCGAACACTGAAGCTTTCTTT.

The V gene is TRBV7-9, the J gene TRBJ2-7; D gene ambiguous. This CDR3 is 12 amino acids long. Trimming left V 1 base short and J 6 bases short, with 7 bases between. The germline CDR1 and CDR2 sequences are SEHNR and FQNEAQ (reference sequence). CDR3: CASSLVQFEQYF. As DNA, the CDR3 is TGTGCCAGCAGCTTAGTCCAGTTCGAGCAGTACTTC.

This clonotype has more than one count but fewer than ten. V gene TRBV2 combines with J gene TRBJ1-5; D may be TRBD1 (5 bases). V gave up 5 bases and J gave up 0 bases, with 11 bases separating them. The V gene's germline CDR1 is SNHLY and CDR2 FYNNEI. The CDR3 has 15 residues. This chain's CDR3 is CASSSRQTSNQPQHF. CDR3 coding DNA: TGTGCCAGCAGTTCCCGACAGACTAGCAATCAGCCCCAGCATTTT.

This clonotype was recorded a few times. The chain joins TRBV14 to TRBJ2-7; perhaps TRBD1 as D (6 bases). Germline CDR1 is SGHDN and CDR2 is FVKESK. Trimming left V 5 bases short and J 3 bases short, with 14 bases between. The CDR3 is made up of 14 amino acids. CDR3 residues: CASSGLTGIYEQYF. CDR3 sequence (DNA): TGTGCCAGCAGCGGCCTGACAGGAATCTACGAGCAGTACTTC. Combining the CDR3 with reference TRBV14 and TRBJ2-7 gives the whole variable domain EAGVTQFPSHSVIEKGQTVTLRCDPISGHDNLYWYRRVMGKEIKFLLHFVKESKQDESGMPNNRFLAERTGGTYSTLKVQPAELEDSGVYFCASSGLTGIYEQYFGPGTRLTVT.

This clonotype was detected ten times or more. DNA of the CDR3: TGCAGCGTGACCTCGGACCAAGAGACCCAGTACTTC. Translation gives CSVTSDQETQYF. V usage is TRBV29-1 and J usage is TRBJ2-5; D gene uncertain. Per the germline V gene, CDR1 is SQVTM and CDR2 is ANQGSEA. This CDR3 comprises 12 residues. Trimming pared 6 bases from V and 0 bases from J, leaving 8 bases between.

This clonotype was seen only a few times. V and J are TRBV29-1 and TRBJ2-2; D call uncertain. This CDR3 is 12 amino acids long. V was pared by 4 bases and J by 6 bases, with 9 bases between. The germline gives CDR1 SQVTM, CDR2 ANQGSEA. CDR3 in DNA: TGCAGCGTTGGGAAAAGGGCCGGGGAGCTGTTTTTT. Protein: CSVGKRAGELFF.